This TCR beta chain was observed in a study of PD-L1 blockade in urothelial cancer. Study-level background: Atezolizumab (1,200 mg intravenously every 3 weeks) began in the mid-2010s for patients. It was at 3 weeks (second dose) and 6 weeks after treatment start that blood was analyzed. Overall study results and limits: Better progression-free and overall survival followed lower pretreatment blood clonality.

Sequenced by immunoSEQ multiplex PCR; TCRdb stores in-frame clones only, minus some. The sample lists about 82,000 clones, roughly 82% occurring once. On this clone: Its specificity is unknown.

The clonotype was recovered from a man aged 70 or older with urothelial cancer. This sample comprised PBMCs, obtained around atezolizumab (anti-PD-L1) treatment.

The CDR3 protein is CASSIALNQPQHF. The CDR3 region has the DNA TGTGCCAGTAGTATAGCCCTGAATCAGCCCCAGCATTTT. The chain uses TRBV19 and TRBJ1-5; D gene unclear. The germline V gene encodes CDR1 LNHDA and CDR2 SQIVND (reference sequence). V gave up 1 base and J gave up 4 bases, with 5 bases separating them. The CDR3 covers 13 residues.